One sample yielded the 21 T cell receptor beta chains listed below, sequenced in a study of cytomegalovirus exposure and HLA in healthy donors. PCR was performed using 60 Vbeta and 13 Jbeta primers. Clones were read by immunoSEQ multiplex PCR, and TCRdb kept only the in-frame ones, dropping some. The sample has over 150,000 clones, roughly 80% seen once. The sequenced sample was PBMCs. These receptor sequences come from a woman aged 25 to 39 in good health and CMV-seropositive.

The chain combines TRBV5-6 with TRBJ2-5; 15 bases match TRBD2. The CDR3 covers 16 residues. V was clipped by 0 bases and J by 5 bases; unmatched bases: 2. Germline values: CDR1 SGHDT, CDR2 YYEEEE. CDR3 bases: TGTGCCAGCAGCTTGGGGACTAGCGGGGGGGTGGAGACCCAGTACTTC. Translation gives CASSLGTSGGVETQYF. Full variable domain (remainder filled in from reference TRBV5-6 and TRBJ2-5): DAGVTQSPTHLIKTRGQQVTLRCSPKSGHDTVSWYQQALGQGPQFIFQYYEEEERQRGNFPDRFSGHQFPNYSSELNVNALLLGDSALYLCASSLGTSGGVETQYFGPGTRLLVL.

The chain has TRBV28 and TRBJ1-2, with D unresolved. The CDR3 is 14 residues long. Between the trimmed V and J ends, which lost 2 bases and 0 bases, there was a span of 7 bases. CDR1 is MDHEN and CDR2 is SYDVKM in the germline V gene. CDR3 DNA sequence: TGTGCCAGCAGTTTAGGGCCTGCTAACTATGGCTACACCTTC. Its translation: CASSLGPANYGYTF.

The chain uses TRBV6-6 and TRBJ1-1, with 11 nucleotides matching TRBD1. The length of the CDR3 is 15 residues. Germline CDR1 MNHNY, CDR2 SVGAGI (reference sequence). After removal of 4 bases from V and 4 bases from J, the junction contained 5 bases not matched to a gene. The DNA for the CDR3 is TGTGCCAGCAGTTTTACCGGACAGGGGGCCACTGAAGCTTTCTTT. Translation gives CASSFTGQGATEAFF.

The DNA for the CDR3 is TGTGCCAGCTCACCGGGACAGATGGGCTCTGGAAACACCATATATTTT. This translates into CASSPGQMGSGNTIYF. This rearrangement joins TRBV18 to TRBJ1-3; 7 bases match TRBD1. This CDR3 is built from 16 residues. The V segment lost 3 bases and the J segment 0 bases; nucleotides outside the gene matches: 5. CDR1 and CDR2 from the germline V gene are KGHSH and LQKENI. The whole variable domain, remainder taken from reference TRBV18 and TRBJ1-3, is NAGVMQNPRHLVRRRGQEARLRCSPMKGHSHVYWYRQLPEEGLKFMVYLQKENIIDESGMPKERFSAEFPKEGPSILRIQQVVRGDSAAYFCASSPGQMGSGNTIYFGEGSWLTVV.

This rearrangement joins TRBV5-4 to TRBJ2-7; 7 bases agree with TRBD2. Germline V gene lookup returns CDR1 SGHNT and CDR2 YYREEE (reference sequence). V shed 4 bases and J 5 bases; nucleotides not matched to a gene: 15. The CDR3 loop spans 16 amino acids. The CDR3 coding sequence is TGTGCCAGCAGCACTAGGAAAGGAGCGGGGTCCGACGAGCAGTACTTC. As protein: CASSTRKGAGSDEQYF.

V usage is TRBV4-2 and J usage is TRBJ2-7, with D perhaps TRBD1 (6 bases). Deletions cut 0 bases from V and 0 bases from J, with 12 bases between. Germline values: CDR1 LGHNA, CDR2 YNFKEQ. The CDR3 spans 16 residues. The CDR3 DNA follows: TGTGCCAGCAGCCAAGAAGCAGGGGCCCTCTCCTACGAGCAGTACTTC. Residues: CASSQEAGALSYEQYF.

This clone has just one count. V usage is TRBV6-5 and J usage is TRBJ1-1; D is unclear. This CDR3 has 14 amino acids. Germline CDR1 MNHEY, CDR2 SVGAGI. V was cut by 6 bases and J by 1 base, with 12 bases left in between. CDR3 bases: TGTGCCAGCAGCGTTCGGGTGGAGAACACTGAAGCTTTCTTT. Residues: CASSVRVENTEAFF.

V and J are TRBV2 and TRBJ2-5; 7 nucleotides align to TRBD1. V shed 4 bases and J 2 bases; nucleotides not matched to a gene: 4. This CDR3 is 14 amino acids long. CDR1 is SNHLY, CDR2 FYNNEI, per germline. CDR3 nucleotide sequence: TGTGCCAGCAGTGTGGGACAGAAACAAGAGACCCAGTACTTC. It encodes CASSVGQKQETQYF.

The V and J genes are TRBV10-2 and TRBJ1-5; D uncertain. Deletions cut 6 bases from V and 5 bases from J, with 14 bases between. CDR3 length: 14 amino acids. The V gene's germline CDR1 is WSHSY and CDR2 SAAADI. CDR3 sequence: CASRPGAFYQPQHF. CDR3 bases: TGCGCCAGCAGACCGGGAGCCTTTTATCAGCCCCAGCATTTT.

The chain employs TRBV7-7 and TRBJ2-1, with TRBD1 matching over 11 bases. The germline CDR1 and CDR2 sequences are SSHAT and FNYEAQ (reference sequence). Trimming cost V 5 bases and J 3 bases; bases outside gene matches: 3. This CDR3 has 15 amino acids. The CDR3 nucleotides read TGTGCCAGCAGCGCGGGGACAGGGGGCTACAATGAGCAGTTCTTC. It translates to CASSAGTGGYNEQFF.

The chain is built from TRBV10-3 and TRBJ1-1; the match to TRBD1 covers 7 bases. The germline gives CDR1 ENHRY, CDR2 SYGVKD. This CDR3 spans 14 amino acids. V dropped 2 bases and J dropped 2; count of bases not matched to a gene: 2. CDR3 sequence (DNA): TGTGCCATCAGTGAGGACAGGGCTAACACTGAAGCTTTCTTT. Its translation: CAISEDRANTEAFF.

The rearrangement links TRBV5-1 to TRBJ1-1; D is unresolved. V dropped 1 base and J dropped 2 bases, with 9 bases sitting between them. Germline CDR1 reads SGHRS; CDR2 reads YFSETQ. There are 14 residues in the CDR3. The CDR3 DNA is TGCGCCAGCAGCTTGCCGGGATCTAACACTGAAGCTTTCTTT. Translating it yields CASSLPGSNTEAFF.

This clone was found a few times. The chain uses TRBV15 and TRBJ1-6; 7 positions match TRBD1. The germline gives CDR1 LNHNV, CDR2 YYDKDF (reference sequence). V lost 2 bases and J lost 9; bases outside the gene matches: 7. This CDR3 comprises 15 residues. The CDR3 DNA is TGTGCCACCAGCAGACTACAAGACAGGGTTTCACCCCTCCACTTT. Residues: CATSRLQDRVSPLHF.

This CDR3 reads CASSKQGYEQYF. The CDR3 bases are TGTGCCAGCAGCAAACAGGGCTACGAGCAGTACTTC. The chain joins TRBV13 to TRBJ2-7, with D perhaps TRBD1 (6 bases). The V end was cut by 5 bases, the J end by 3 bases, with 8 bases between. The length of the CDR3 is 12 residues. Looked up from germline, CDR1 is PRHDT and CDR2 is FYEKMQ (reference sequence).

This clone was picked up a small number of times. The DNA is omitted, as the CDR3 cannot be located on it reliably, and the CDR3 follows TCRdb's listing. The rearrangement joins TRBV10-3 to TRBJ2-7; the DNA was not used to check the table's D call, TRBD2. Looked up from germline, CDR1 is ENHRY and CDR2 is SYGVKD. The CDR3 extends over 22 residues, inclusive of both ends. CDR3: CAIALRDPLSEQYFDPLSEQYF.

The chain couples TRBV15 to TRBJ2-1, with TRBD2 as a possible D gene (6 bases). Per germline, CDR1 LNHNV and CDR2 YYDKDF (reference sequence). V gave up 0 bases and J gave up 7 bases, with 19 bases separating them. The CDR3 contains 17 residues. Here the CDR3 reads CATSRDKSEGRVNEQFF. CDR3 DNA: TGTGCCACCAGCAGAGATAAGTCGGAGGGAAGAGTAAATGAGCAGTTCTTC.

The V and J genes are TRBV20-1 and TRBJ2-5, with 8 positions matching TRBD1. The CDR3 spans 11 residues. Per germline, CDR1 DFQATT and CDR2 SNEGSKA (reference sequence). V was clipped by 0 bases and J by 14 bases; unmatched bases: 5. The CDR3 DNA sequence: TGCAGTGCTAGAGATGAGGGACAGGCATACTTC. This sequence encodes CSARDEGQAYF.

The chain recombines TRBV13 with TRBJ1-5; TRBD1 matches at 12 bases. The V gene end was trimmed by 7 bases and the J gene end by 9 bases; junction bases not matched to a gene: 16. CDR1 and CDR2 (germline): PRHDT, FYEKMQ (reference sequence). The CDR3 covers 17 residues. The CDR3: CASTPTRDRGPRRPQHF. CDR3 coding DNA: TGTGCCAGCACCCCGACCCGGGACAGGGGGCCTCGTCGGCCCCAGCATTTT.

The table lists this clone with a few counts. The chain links TRBV7-9 to TRBJ2-1, with 10 bases identical to TRBD1. Germline lookup yields CDR1 SEHNR and CDR2 FQNEAQ (reference sequence). V shed 6 bases and J 5 bases; nucleotides not matched to a gene: 13. This CDR3 has 17 amino acids. The CDR3 sequence: CASRDYARQGADNEQFF. CDR3 DNA sequence: TGTGCCAGCAGAGACTACGCCCGACAGGGGGCAGACAATGAGCAGTTCTTC.

The chain combines TRBV11-2 with TRBJ1-4; TRBD1 is a possible D gene (5 bases). The germline V gene has CDR1 SGHAT and CDR2 FQNNGV. Trimming shortened V by 6 bases and J by 4 bases, and 9 bases separated the two germline ends. The CDR3 is made up of 13 amino acids. The CDR3 DNA reads TGTGCCAGCAGGAGGGGAGGTAATGAAAAACTGTTTTTT. Its protein is CASRRGGNEKLFF. The full variable domain, completed using reference TRBV11-2 and TRBJ1-4, is EAGVAQSPRYKIIEKRQSVAFWCNPISGHATLYWYQQILGQGPKLLIQFQNNGVVDDSQLPKDRFSAERLKGVDSTLKIQPAKLEDSAVYLCASRRGGNEKLFFGSGTQLSVL.

The chain is built from TRBV2 and TRBJ2-5; 8 nucleotides agree with TRBD2. J lost 5 bases, V lost 7 bases, and 3 bases had no gene match. The CDR3 contains 12 residues. CDR1 SNHLY and CDR2 FYNNEI come from the germline V gene. The CDR3 reads CASIPSGETQYF. CDR3 in DNA: TGTGCCAGCATACCTAGCGGGGAGACCCAGTACTTC.